Following are 29 T cell receptor beta chains from one sample sequenced in a study of Ad26.COV2.S vaccination and SARS-CoV-2 variants (dated by TCRdb to about 2021). Read against the paper, the sample's treatment or condition label means: 15 to 20 received Ad26.COV2.S at low or high dose, single or two shots; five or six received placebo; per-sample allocation not given. Repertoires of vaccine and placebo recipients were sequenced from samples taken on day 63 after the first injection. Receptors were amplified or captured by the immunoSEQ multiplex PCR assay. TCRdb obtained this table from immuneACCESS and retained in-frame rearrangements with V and J assigned. These tables miss some clones; where compared with another copy, unresolved V genes account for less than half of the shortfall, and the remainder is unexplained. The sample yields roughly 460,000 clones; 80% to 90% were counted once. The leading ten clones occupy 1.5% to 2% of the sample.

The sample was peripheral blood, taken in a trial of Ad26.COV2.S vaccine versus placebo. These receptors were taken from a person between 18 and 65 years old who received the Ad26.COV2.S COVID-19 vaccine or a placebo.

This clone was observed a handful of times. V gene TRBV30 combines with J gene TRBJ2-7; D possibly corresponds to TRBD1 (5 bases). The germline V and J ends were trimmed by 3 bases and 1 base, with 13 bases remaining between them. CDR1 GTSNPN and CDR2 SVGIG come from the germline V gene (reference sequence). The CDR3 has 14 amino acids. CDR3 bases: TGTGCCTGGAGACAGGCAGGGAAGTCCTACGAGCAGTACTTC. Encoded protein: CAWRQAGKSYEQYF.

This clone is a singleton in its sample. The chain employs TRBV5-1 and TRBJ2-6, with a possible D match to TRBD1 (6 bases). The CDR3 is made up of 17 amino acids. Deletions cut 1 base from V and 2 bases from J, with 13 bases between. The germline CDR1 and CDR2 sequences are SGHRS and YFSETQ. The CDR3 DNA sequence: TGCGCCAGCAGCTTGATACAGGGAGTAGCTGGGGCCAACGTCCTGACTTTC. Translating gives CASSLIQGVAGANVLTF.

The genes are TRBV5-8 and TRBJ2-7; 11 bases are a match to TRBD1. The junction had 6 bases not matched to a gene; V was cut back by 1 base and J by 3 bases. Germline values: CDR1 SGHTS, CDR2 YDEGEE. There are 16 residues in the CDR3. CDR3: CASSLLGGTGGYEQYF. CDR3 in DNA: TGTGCCAGCAGCTTGCTTGGTGGGACAGGGGGCTACGAGCAGTACTTC.

The J gene is TRBJ2-3, the V gene TRBV7-3; 11 bases line up with TRBD2. Germline CDR1 and CDR2: SGHTA and FQGTGA. V was clipped by 2 bases and J by 4 bases; unmatched bases: 5. The CDR3 spans 16 residues. CDR3 sequence (DNA): TGTGCCAGCAGCTTATCCCTAGCGGGGGGCGCAGATACGCAGTATTTT. Translation gives CASSLSLAGGADTQYF.

The chain employs TRBV6-5 and TRBJ1-2; the D gene is possibly TRBD1 (6 bases). The germline V and J ends were trimmed by 2 bases and 9 bases, with 22 bases remaining between them. The CDR3 is 16 amino acids. The germline V gene has CDR1 MNHEY and CDR2 SVGAGI. In DNA, the CDR3 is TGTGCCAGCAGTTACGCGGGTCAGGGGAAGGTTCGGCGCTACACCTTC. Protein product: CASSYAGQGKVRRYTF.

The V call is TRBV19, the J call TRBJ1-1; D not certain. CDR3 length equals 14 residues. In germline, CDR1 is LNHDA, CDR2 SQIVND (reference sequence). Trimming cost V 0 bases and J 6 bases, with 11 bases left between them. The CDR3 reads CASSIDPPGAEAFF. The CDR3 DNA sequence: TGTGCCAGTAGTATAGACCCCCCGGGCGCTGAAGCTTTCTTT.

The chain employs TRBV30 and TRBJ1-2; D is unresolved. CDR1 is GTSNPN and CDR2 is SVGIG in the germline V gene (reference sequence). This CDR3 has 13 amino acids. The V end lost 0 bases, the J end lost 3 bases, and 8 bases lay between the germline ends. CDR3 loop: CAWSVGGDYGYTF. For the CDR3, the DNA is TGTGCCTGGAGTGTGGGAGGAGACTATGGCTACACCTTC.

Remarks on this clone: Mismatch with germline at one junction end may stem from a read error. The CDR3 loop reads CASSLVWDRNQPQHF. The CDR3 DNA reads TGTGCTAGCAGCTTAGTATGGGACAGGAATCAGCCCCAGCATTTT. The chain carries TRBV7-7 and TRBJ1-5; TRBD1 matches at 8 bases. Germline values: CDR1 SSHAT, CDR2 FNYEAQ (reference sequence). The CDR3 is made up of 15 amino acids.

V is TRBV9 and J is TRBJ2-1, with 12 bases that match TRBD2. Trimming took 0 bases from V and 0 from J; bases not matched to a gene: 4. CDR1 is SGDLS and CDR2 is YYNGEE in the germline V gene. This CDR3 is built from 18 residues. CDR3 loop: CASSVGSSGGASYNEQFF. The CDR3 bases are TGTGCCAGCAGCGTAGGGTCTAGCGGGGGGGCCTCCTACAATGAGCAGTTCTTC.

This sequence joins TRBV28 and TRBJ2-6; no firm D call. CDR1 is MDHEN and CDR2 is SYDVKM in the germline V gene. This CDR3 region has 14 residues. Trimming removed 4 bases at V and 4 bases at J, with 8 bases between. The CDR3, as DNA: TGTGCCAGCAGTTCTCCCCTGGGGGCCAACGTCCTGACTTTC. Its translation is CASSSPLGANVLTF.

The chain couples TRBV5-8 to TRBJ1-2; TRBD1 matches 7 bases. The junction had 12 bases not matched to a gene; V was cut back by 4 bases and J by 6 bases. This CDR3 is 15 amino acids long. Germline V CDR1 and CDR2: SGHTS, YDEGEE. This chain's CDR3 is CASSRPGGTSNGYTF. The CDR3 coding sequence is TGTGCCAGCAGCCGCCCAGGGGGGACGAGTAATGGCTACACCTTC.

The rearrangement links TRBV4-3 to TRBJ1-1, with D hard to call. The CDR3 is 16 residues long. With 4 bases removed from V and 2 bases from J, the gap between germline ends came to 17 bases. CDR1 LGHNA and CDR2 YSLEER come from the germline V gene. The CDR3 DNA is TGCGCCAGCAGCCCGTGGCGGACGGATTTCAACACTGAAGCTTTCTTT. It codes for CASSPWRTDFNTEAFF.

The chain uses TRBV25-1 and TRBJ1-2, with no clear D. The CDR3 spans 14 residues. V was shortened by 2 bases and J by 4 bases, with 11 bases between the two germline ends. Germline V gene sequence: CDR1 MGHDK, CDR2 SYGVNS. CDR3 in amino acids: CASSEREVGYGYTF. Here the CDR3 DNA reads TGTGCCAGCAGTGAACGCGAGGTGGGCTATGGCTACACCTTC.

This clone was seen only once. The V and J genes are TRBV29-1 and TRBJ2-7; D is unresolved. Trimming took off 4 bases at V and 3 bases at J, with 10 bases between the two ends. The CDR3 length is 12 residues. Germline loops: CDR1 SQVTM, CDR2 ANQGSEA. CDR3 sequence: CSVAEPGYEQYF. CDR3 nucleotide sequence: TGCAGCGTTGCGGAGCCGGGCTACGAGCAGTACTTC.

This rearrangement joins TRBV4-1 to TRBJ2-7; D may be TRBD1 (6 bases). With 1 base removed from V and 2 bases from J, the gap between germline ends came to 12 bases. The CDR3 spans 15 residues. The germline gives CDR1 MGHRA, CDR2 YSYEKL. This CDR3 reads CASSQVGTLTYEQYF. The CDR3 DNA is TGCGCCAGCAGCCAAGTGGGGACACTCACCTACGAGCAGTACTTC.

The CDR3: CASSLRSGGAPDTQYF. The CDR3, as DNA: TGTGCCAGCAGCTTAAGGTCGGGGGGAGCGCCAGATACGCAGTATTTT. The chain has TRBV7-2 and TRBJ2-3, with 7 bases fitting TRBD2. The CDR3 extends over 16 amino acids. Germline trimming cut 2 bases from V and 4 bases from J; bases unmatched to any gene: 9. The germline V gene encodes CDR1 SGHTA and CDR2 FQGNSA.

The sample holds one count of this clone. The chain recombines TRBV7-2 with TRBJ1-5, with TRBD1 identical over 8 bases. CDR1 and CDR2 from the germline V gene are SGHTA and FQGNSA. The CDR3 runs 15 residues. J lost 9 bases, V lost 3 bases, and 10 bases had no gene match. CDR3 sequence reads: CASSFSGQDFGPQHF. CDR3 sequence (DNA): TGTGCCAGCAGCTTTTCGGGACAGGACTTCGGGCCCCAGCATTTT.

V gene TRBV28 combines with J gene TRBJ1-4; D not certain. The CDR3 sequence is 15 residues long. Between the trimmed V and J ends, which lost 2 bases and 11 bases, there was a span of 18 bases. In germline, CDR1 is MDHEN, CDR2 SYDVKM. CDR3 sequence: CASSLSPGLKFKLFF. The CDR3 nucleotides read TGTGCCAGCAGTTTAAGTCCCGGCCTTAAATTCAAACTGTTTTTT.

The chain couples TRBV6-1 to TRBJ2-7; unclear D gene. CDR3 size: 11 residues. Trimming shortened V by 3 bases and J by 0 bases, and 0 bases separated the two germline ends. CDR1 MNHNS and CDR2 SASEGT come from the germline V gene. Written as DNA, the CDR3 is TGTGCCAGCAGTGACTCCTACGAGCAGTACTTC. The encoded protein is CASSDSYEQYF.

This clone was seen just once. The DNA for the CDR3 is TGCGCCAGCAGGAACAGGGGGAACACCGGGGAGCTGTTTTTT. Translating it yields CASRNRGNTGELFF. The chain combines TRBV5-1 with TRBJ2-2; TRBD1 agrees at 7 bases. CDR1 is SGHRS, CDR2 YFSETQ, per germline. The CDR3 is 14 amino acids. V lost 5 bases and J lost 1; bases outside the gene matches: 2.

The chain employs TRBV9 and TRBJ1-2, with TRBD1 matching 9 bases. Germline trimming cut 4 bases from V and 3 bases from J; bases unmatched to any gene: 7. The CDR3 is 15 amino acids. The V gene's germline CDR1 is SGDLS and CDR2 YYNGEE. The DNA of the CDR3 is TGTGCCAGCAGCATACGTGGGGACAGGGACTATGGCTACACCTTC. Translating gives CASSIRGDRDYGYTF.

V usage is TRBV10-3 and J usage is TRBJ1-1, with TRBD1 as a possible D gene (6 bases). Trimming removed 10 bases at V and 6 bases at J, with 21 bases between. Germline CDR1 is ENHRY and CDR2 is SYGVKD. The CDR3 contains 14 residues. The CDR3 protein is CATSVQGLNSEAFF. DNA of the CDR3: TGTGCCACCAGCGTACAGGGTCTAAATTCTGAAGCTTTCTTT.

This sequence joins TRBV28 and TRBJ2-6, with 8 bases that match TRBD1. Looked up from germline, CDR1 is MDHEN and CDR2 is SYDVKM. CDR3 length: 18 amino acids. The junction had 9 bases not matched to a gene; V was cut back by 4 bases and J by 1 base. The CDR3 is CASSYQGALFSGANVLTF. DNA of the CDR3: TGTGCCAGCAGTTATCAGGGGGCGCTTTTTTCTGGGGCCAACGTCCTGACTTTC.

This clone was seen a few times. This chain uses TRBV19 with TRBJ2-7; 7 bases are shared with TRBD2. Trimming cost V 2 bases and J 2 bases; bases outside gene matches: 6. CDR3 length equals 15 residues. The V gene's germline CDR1 is LNHDA and CDR2 SQIVND (reference sequence). The CDR3 nucleotides are TGTGCCAGTAGTATATTTGGGGGGGGAACCTACGAGCAGTACTTC. Translating gives CASSIFGGGTYEQYF.

CDR3 DNA: TGTGCCAGCAGACCGGACCCAGGGGGCGGTGAGCAGTTCTTC. Its translation is CASRPDPGGGEQFF. V and J are TRBV9 and TRBJ2-1, with 8 bases matching TRBD1. Per the germline V gene, CDR1 is SGDLS and CDR2 is YYNGEE. The CDR3 contains 14 residues. The J segment lost 9 bases and the V segment lost 5 bases, leaving 10 bases of the junction unmatched.

This clone was counted a single time. The V call is TRBV19, the J call TRBJ1-2; D is perhaps TRBD1 (5 bases). CDR1 LNHDA and CDR2 SQIVND come from the germline V gene (reference sequence). The CDR3 loop spans 17 amino acids. Trimming pared 1 base from V and 8 bases from J, leaving 23 bases between. CDR3 amino acids: CASSIGPFDSPVQGYTF. The CDR3 coding sequence is TGTGCCAGTAGTATAGGTCCCTTCGACAGCCCGGTCCAGGGCTACACCTTC.

The chain carries TRBV30 and TRBJ1-2; D is ambiguous. The CDR3 runs 14 residues. Germline lookup yields CDR1 GTSNPN and CDR2 SVGIG (reference sequence). Trimming removed 4 bases at V and 8 bases at J, with 20 bases between. Here the CDR3 reads CAWTYPFSRGGYTF. CDR3 nucleotide sequence: TGTGCCTGGACCTACCCCTTTTCTAGAGGAGGCTACACCTTC.

The rearrangement joins TRBV27 to TRBJ2-1; TRBD1 matches at 12 bases. The CDR3 extends over 13 amino acids. Per germline, CDR1 MNHEY and CDR2 SMNVEV (reference sequence). V dropped 5 bases and J dropped 12; count of bases not matched to a gene: 5. In DNA, the CDR3 is TGTGCCAGCAGTCCCGGGACAGGGGGCCGGCAGTTCTTC. Amino acid sequence: CASSPGTGGRQFF.

The chain is built from TRBV10-3 and TRBJ2-7, with D perhaps TRBD2 (6 bases). Germline loops: CDR1 ENHRY, CDR2 SYGVKD. This CDR3 is built from 13 residues. V was clipped by 11 bases and J by 2 bases, with 16 bases between them. CDR3 loop: CASTGGLTYEQYF. The CDR3, as DNA: TGTGCCTCAACTGGGGGGTTGACCTACGAGCAGTACTTC.